The 17 T cell receptor beta chains reported below all come from one sample, sequenced in a study. TCRdb processed the 5' RACE reads anew with MiXCR; each CDR3 protein has one entry. The table has roughly 56,000 distinct CDR3 sequences, 25% to 30% seen once. Source material: tumor-infiltrating naive CD4+ T cells sorted from the breast tumor. Subset here: naive CD4+ T cells, CD4+CD45RA+CD25-. The receptors originated from a female donor with breast cancer.

This clonotype occurred a few times. The chain couples TRBV20-1 to TRBJ1-2; a weak D match, TRBD1 (5 bases). CDR1 DFQATT and CDR2 SNEGSKA come from the germline V gene (reference sequence). The V and J ends lost 0 bases and 6 bases respectively, with 11 bases between them. This CDR3 has 13 residues. The CDR3 sequence is CSARDPSRDGYTF. The CDR3 bases are TGCAGTGCTAGAGACCCAAGCAGGGATGGCTACACCTTC.

This chain joins TRBV7-9 and TRBJ2-1; TRBD2 matches 16 bases. Germline lookup yields CDR1 SEHNR and CDR2 FQNEAQ (reference sequence). V was pared by 3 bases and J by 2 bases, with 13 bases of the junction left unmatched. This CDR3 is 21 amino acids long. CDR3 loop: CASSFPGLAGGPMVAYNEQFF. The CDR3, as DNA: TGTGCCAGCAGCTTCCCGGGACTAGCGGGAGGGCCTATGGTCGCCTACAATGAGCAGTTCTTC.

This clonotype is categorized as medium-sized. The V and J genes are TRBV6-5 and TRBJ2-5; a weak D match, TRBD2 (5 bases). Germline CDR1 reads MNHEY; CDR2 reads SVGAGI. The V and J ends lost 6 bases and 5 bases respectively, with 16 bases between them. The CDR3 extends over 14 amino acids. The CDR3 loop reads CASSLGSGGETQYF. CDR3 DNA: TGTGCCAGCAGCTTAGGGTCAGGAGGCGAGACCCAGTACTTC.

This clonotype has just a few counts. The genes are TRBV11-2 and TRBJ2-7; the D is unclear. Germline-derived CDR1 and CDR2 are SGHAT and FQNNGV. This CDR3 has 13 residues. Deletions cut 0 bases from V and 4 bases from J, with 7 bases between. The CDR3 is CASSLDVRYEQYF. The DNA of the CDR3 is TGTGCCAGCAGCTTAGATGTCCGGTACGAGCAGTACTTC.

As regards this clonotype: A read error may explain this, as a much larger clone is one base away. The rearrangement joins TRBV20-1 to TRBJ1-1; D possibly corresponds to TRBD1 (5 bases). V lost 5 bases to trimming and J lost 0 bases, with 16 bases between them. In germline, CDR1 is DFQATT, CDR2 SNEGSKA (reference sequence). The CDR3 extends over 15 amino acids. The CDR3 nucleotides are TGCAGTGCTCCGCACAGGCTTAAAATGAACACTGAAGCTTTCTTT. Its protein product is CSAPHRLKMNTEAFF.

The V call is TRBV4-1, the J call TRBJ2-1, with D possibly being TRBD1 or TRBD2 (5 bases each). Looked up from germline, CDR1 is MGHRA and CDR2 is YSYEKL. The CDR3 has 15 amino acids. V was shortened by 6 bases and J by 4 bases, with 16 bases between the two germline ends. The CDR3 region is CASSHRPGPYNEQFF. The CDR3 DNA reads TGCGCCAGCAGTCATCGTCCGGGACCGTACAATGAGCAGTTCTTC.

The chain recombines TRBV4-2 with TRBJ2-5; D unresolved. This CDR3 comprises 13 residues. Deletions cut 0 bases from V and 3 bases from J, with 5 bases between. Germline V gene lookup returns CDR1 LGHNA and CDR2 YNFKEQ. CDR3 coding DNA: TGTGCCAGCAGCCAAGACTTAAAAGAGACCCAGTACTTC. Residues: CASSQDLKETQYF.

This clonotype has a handful of counts. The rearrangement uses TRBV7-3 and TRBJ2-1; D possibly corresponds to TRBD2 (6 bases). This CDR3 has 14 residues. The germline gives CDR1 SGHTA, CDR2 FQGTGA. The V and J ends lost 4 bases and 6 bases respectively, with 13 bases between them. The DNA for the CDR3 is TGTGCCAGCAGCTGGGGGGACTCCAGCAATGAGCAGTTCTTC. Residues: CASSWGDSSNEQFF.

The rearrangement links TRBV6-5 to TRBJ2-3; D unresolved. Germline loops: CDR1 MNHEY, CDR2 SVGAGI. The V gene lost 7 bases and the J gene lost 2 bases, with 10 bases spanning the gap. This CDR3 region has 13 residues. CDR3 residues: CASMSYTTDTQYF. CDR3 DNA: TGTGCCAGCATGAGTTATACCACAGATACGCAGTATTTT.

The rearrangement uses TRBV12-3 or TRBV12-4 and TRBJ2-6; D is unresolved. This CDR3 comprises 16 residues. V shed 4 bases and J shed 0 bases, with 10 bases lying between them. The CDR3 DNA follows: TGTGCCAGCAGTTCGAGGACCAGCTCTGGGGCCAACGTCCTGACTTTC. Encoded protein: CASSSRTSSGANVLTF.

This clonotype was seen only a few times. The chain's CDR3 is CASSRTGGVNQPQHF. The CDR3 nucleotides read TGTGCCAGCAGTCGAACAGGGGGCGTTAATCAGCCCCAGCATTTT. The chain links TRBV6-2 or TRBV6-3 to TRBJ1-5; 9 positions agree with TRBD1. The CDR3 totals 15 residues. CDR1 is MNHEY, CDR2 SVGEGT, per germline. With V trimmed by 5 bases and J by 4 bases, 6 bases remained unmatched.

Of note for this clonotype: The junction does not match germline at one end; this may be a read error. V gene TRBV12-3 or TRBV12-4 combines with J gene TRBJ2-2; no clear D. The CDR3 sequence is 14 residues long. As DNA, the CDR3 is TGTACCAGCAGTTTACGACCGAACACCGGGGAGCTGTTTTTT. It translates to CTSSLRPNTGELFF.

This chain connects TRBV6-1 to TRBJ1-5, with TRBD1 as a possible D gene (6 bases). This CDR3 has 16 residues. V was cut by 4 bases and J by 2 bases, with 15 bases left in between. Germline-derived CDR1 and CDR2 are MNHNS and SASEGT. The CDR3 here is CASSGLQGRGNQPQHF. CDR3 in DNA: TGTGCCAGCAGTGGACTACAGGGAAGGGGCAATCAGCCCCAGCATTTT.

This chain connects TRBV5-1 to TRBJ1-2; weak D call: TRBD1 (5 bases). Trimming took off 4 bases at V and 4 bases at J, with 14 bases between the two ends. The V gene's germline CDR1 is SGHRS and CDR2 YFSETQ. The length of the CDR3 is 14 residues. In DNA form, the CDR3 reads TGCGCCAGCAGCCCTGGGACGGACATCTATGGCTACACCTTC. This sequence encodes CASSPGTDIYGYTF.

In its sample, this clonotype ranks as medium-sized (0.01 to 0.1%). V usage is TRBV6-5 and J usage is TRBJ2-5; TRBD2 is a possible D gene (6 bases). The CDR3 length is 14 residues. The germline V and J ends were trimmed by 6 bases and 4 bases, with 15 bases remaining between them. Germline V CDR1 and CDR2: MNHEY, SVGAGI. CDR3: CASSLMLGGETQYF. The DNA for the CDR3 is TGTGCCAGCAGCCTCATGTTGGGGGGAGAGACCCAGTACTTC.

This sequence joins TRBV5-1 and TRBJ2-5, with 9 bases that match TRBD2. Germline values: CDR1 SGHRS, CDR2 YFSETQ. Trimming took 6 bases from V and 3 from J; bases not matched to a gene: 12. The CDR3 covers 16 residues. This CDR3 is CASMGETSGLKETQYF. The CDR3 DNA reads TGCGCCAGCATGGGGGAGACTAGCGGACTCAAAGAGACCCAGTACTTC. The variable domain in full, completed from reference TRBV5-1 and TRBJ2-5, reads KAGVTQTPRYLIKTRGQQVTLSCSPISGHRSVSWYQQTPGQGLQFLFEYFSETQRNKGNFPGRFSGRQFSNSRSEMNVSTLELGDSALYLCASMGETSGLKETQYFGPGTRLLVL.

The chain uses TRBV27 and TRBJ2-1; no reliable D call. V was pared by 5 bases and J by 12 bases, with 20 bases between. Per the germline V gene, CDR1 is MNHEY and CDR2 is SMNVEV (reference sequence). The CDR3 has 14 residues. The CDR3 loop reads CASSPSHPFRAQFF. In DNA, the CDR3 is TGTGCCAGCAGTCCCTCACATCCCTTCAGAGCGCAGTTCTTC.